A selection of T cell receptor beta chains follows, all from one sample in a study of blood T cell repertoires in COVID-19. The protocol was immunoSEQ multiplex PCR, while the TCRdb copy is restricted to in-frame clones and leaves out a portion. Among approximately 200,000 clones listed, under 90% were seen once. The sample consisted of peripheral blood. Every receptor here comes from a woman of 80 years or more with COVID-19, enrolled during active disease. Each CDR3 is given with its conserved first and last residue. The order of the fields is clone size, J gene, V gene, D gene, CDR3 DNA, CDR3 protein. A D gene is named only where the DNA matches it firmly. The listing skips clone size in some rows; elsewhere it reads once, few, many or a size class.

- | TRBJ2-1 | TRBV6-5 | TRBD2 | TGTGCCAGCAGTTACACCGGGACTAACAATAATGAGCAGTTCTTC | CASSYTGTNNNEQFF
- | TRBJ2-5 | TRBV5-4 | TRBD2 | TGTGCCAGCAGCTTGGGTAGTAGGCTAGCGGGGGGTGGGACCCAGTACTTC | CASSLGSRLAGGGTQYF
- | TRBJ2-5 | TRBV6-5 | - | TGTGCCAGCAGCAAGGGGGACAACCAAGAGACCCAGTACTTC | CASSKGDNQETQYF
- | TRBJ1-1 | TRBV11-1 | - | TGTGCCAGCAGTGTCCAAGGGGCGAACACTGAAGCTTTCTTT | CASSVQGANTEAFF
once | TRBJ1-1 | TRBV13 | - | TGTGCCAGCAGCTTAACAGTCACGGCTGAAGCTTTCTTT | CASSLTVTAEAFF
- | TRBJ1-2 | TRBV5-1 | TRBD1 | TGCGCCAGCAGCGCGGGACAGGCCGCGCAAGGCTATGGCTACACCTTC | CASSAGQAAQGYGYTF
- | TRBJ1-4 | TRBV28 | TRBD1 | TGTGCCAGCAGTCCTTACGGACAGGGTAATGAAAAACTGTTTTTT | CASSPYGQGNEKLFF
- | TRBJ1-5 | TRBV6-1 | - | TGTGCCAGCAGTGAGTCAGGATACGGCAATCAGCCCCAGCATTTT | CASSESGYGNQPQHF
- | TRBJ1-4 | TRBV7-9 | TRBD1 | TGTGCCAGCAGCTTAGGGACAGGGTTTCGGGAAAAACTGTTTTTT | CASSLGTGFREKLFF
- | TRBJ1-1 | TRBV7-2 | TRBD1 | TGTGCCAGCAGCTTATGGGACAGGGATGCGAACACTGAAGCTTTCTTT | CASSLWDRDANTEAFF
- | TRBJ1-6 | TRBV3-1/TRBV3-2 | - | TGTGCCAGCAGCCAGTTCGGGAATTCACCCCTCCACTTT | CASSQFGNSPLHF
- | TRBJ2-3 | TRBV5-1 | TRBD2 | TGCGCCAGCAGCTTGGCGGCTAGCGGGGACACAGATACGCAGTATTTT | CASSLAASGDTDTQYF
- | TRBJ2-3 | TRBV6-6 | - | TGTGCCAGCAGTCGCACAGGAGTGGATACGCAGTATTTT | CASSRTGVDTQYF
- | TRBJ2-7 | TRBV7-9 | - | TGTGCCAGCAGCTCCTCCGGGACACCCACCTACGAGCAGTACTTC | CASSSSGTPTYEQYF
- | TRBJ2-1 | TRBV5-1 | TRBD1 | TGCGCCAGCAGCTTGAACGACAGGGGGTTCAATGAGCAGTTCTTC | CASSLNDRGFNEQFF
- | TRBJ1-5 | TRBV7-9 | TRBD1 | TGTGCCAGCAGCTTATGGCAGGGGGAGATGAATCAGCCCCAGCATTTT | CASSLWQGEMNQPQHF
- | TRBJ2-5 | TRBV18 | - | TGTGCCAGCTCACGAACTCAAGAGACCCAGTACTTC | CASSRTQETQYF
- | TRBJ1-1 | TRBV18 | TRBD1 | TGTGCCAGCTCACCACAGCCGGGACAGGGGAGGACTGAAGCTTTCTTT | CASSPQPGQGRTEAFF
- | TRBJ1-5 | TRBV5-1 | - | TGCGCCAGCAGCCTGGGGACGGAGCAGGGTCAGCCCCAGCATTTT | CASSLGTEQGQPQHF
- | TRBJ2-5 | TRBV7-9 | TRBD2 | TGTGCCAGCAGCTCCGGGACTAGCGGATGGTTACAGTACTTC | CASSSGTSGWLQYF
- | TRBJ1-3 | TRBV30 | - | TGTGCCTGGAGTGCCAACTCTGGAAACACCATATATTTT | CAWSANSGNTIYF
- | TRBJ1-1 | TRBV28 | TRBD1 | TGTGCCAGCAGTTTAGGGGACAGGCCGACAACTGAAGCTTTCTTT | CASSLGDRPTTEAFF
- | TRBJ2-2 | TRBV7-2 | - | TGTGCCAGCAGCTTAGGGCCCTTAAACACCGGGGAGCTGTTTTTT | CASSLGPLNTGELFF
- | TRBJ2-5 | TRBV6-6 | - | TGTGCCAGCAGACCAGGGCAGTTACAAGAGACCCAGTACTTC | CASRPGQLQETQYF
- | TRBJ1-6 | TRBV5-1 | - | TGCGCCAGCAGCTTGGACTGGAGCGGTTCACCCCTCCACTTT | CASSLDWSGSPLHF
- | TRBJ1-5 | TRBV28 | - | TGTGCCAGCAGTTTTCAGAAACAGCATTTT | CASSFQKQHF
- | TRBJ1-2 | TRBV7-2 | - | TGTGCCAGCAGCTTAACCAGGGTGAATGGCTACACCTTC | CASSLTRVNGYTF
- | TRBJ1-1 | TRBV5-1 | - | TGCGCCAGCAGCCCAGGACACCGGAACACTGAAGCTTTCTTT | CASSPGHRNTEAFF
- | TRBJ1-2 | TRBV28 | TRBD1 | TGTGCCAGCAGGGCCCGGGACAGAGTTTATGGCTACACCTTC | CASRARDRVYGYTF
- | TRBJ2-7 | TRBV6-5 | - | TGTGCCAGCAGTTATCGGCGGGGAAGCGAGCAGTACTTC | CASSYRRGSEQYF
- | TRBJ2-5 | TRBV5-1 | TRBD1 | TGCGCCAGCAGCTTGGTAGGGCAGGGGGCGCAAGAGACCCAGTACTTC | CASSLVGQGAQETQYF
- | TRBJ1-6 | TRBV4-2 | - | TGTGCCAGCAGCCAAGCCGCGCTCGAGAATTCACCCCTCCACTTT | CASSQAALENSPLHF
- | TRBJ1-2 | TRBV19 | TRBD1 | TGTGCCAGTAGTCTGTGGGACAGGAACTATGGCTACACCTTC | CASSLWDRNYGYTF
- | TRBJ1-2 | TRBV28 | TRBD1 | TGTGCCAGCAGGGGAACAGGGGGCGGCTATGGCTACACCTTC | CASRGTGGGYGYTF
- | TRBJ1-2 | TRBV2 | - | TGTGCCAGCAGTGCCCCTTTCATGACAGTTCGCCCTGGCTACACCTTC | CASSAPFMTVRPGYTF
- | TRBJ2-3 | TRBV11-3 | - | TGTGCCAGCAGCCAACACAGGGGCACAGATACGCAGTATTTT | CASSQHRGTDTQYF
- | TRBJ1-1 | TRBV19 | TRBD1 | TGTGCCAGTAGTCACGGACAGGGTGGGACTGAAGCTTTCTTT | CASSHGQGGTEAFF
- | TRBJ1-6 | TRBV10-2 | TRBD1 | TGCGCCAGCAGGGGACAGGGCTATAATTCACCCCTCCACTTT | CASRGQGYNSPLHF
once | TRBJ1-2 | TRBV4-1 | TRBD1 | TGCGCCAGCAGCCAAGCCCAGACAGGGAACTATGGCTACACCTTC | CASSQAQTGNYGYTF
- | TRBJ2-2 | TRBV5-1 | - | TGCGCCAGCAGTCGAGGGGGGGACACCGGGGAGCTGTTTTTT | CASSRGGDTGELFF
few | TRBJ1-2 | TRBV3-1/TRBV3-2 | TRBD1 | TGTGCCAGCAGCCACCCGGACAGGGTAAATGGCTACACCTTC | CASSHPDRVNGYTF
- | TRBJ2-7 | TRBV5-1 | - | TGCGCCAGCAGCTTGGGAGGACAAAGGTTCTCCGAGCAGTACTTC | CASSLGGQRFSEQYF
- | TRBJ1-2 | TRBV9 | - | TGTGCCAGCAGCGTAGACGAGGCCTATGGCTACACCTTC | CASSVDEAYGYTF
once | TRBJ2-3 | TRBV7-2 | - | TGTGCCAGCAGCTCGGGGTGGATTTCGGATACGCAGTATTTT | CASSSGWISDTQYF
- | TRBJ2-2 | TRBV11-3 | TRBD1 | TGTGCCAGCAGCTTAGGGACAGGGTACACCGGGGAGCTGTTTTTT | CASSLGTGYTGELFF
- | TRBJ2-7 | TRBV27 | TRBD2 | TGTGCCAGCAGTCCTGGACTAGTCAACGAGCAGTACTTC | CASSPGLVNEQYF
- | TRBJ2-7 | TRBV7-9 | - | TGTGCCAGCAGCCTGGGGCCCTCCTACGAGCAGTACTTC | CASSLGPSYEQYF
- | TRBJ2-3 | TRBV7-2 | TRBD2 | TGTGCCAGCAGCTTAATAGGCGGGGGGAGCACAGATACGCAGTATTTT | CASSLIGGGSTDTQYF
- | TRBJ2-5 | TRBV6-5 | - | TGTGCCAGCAGGGGGGGGACAGGTGGTAGGGAGACCCAGTACTTC | CASRGGTGGRETQYF
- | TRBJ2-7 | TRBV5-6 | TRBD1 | TGTGCCAGCAGCTTCGACAGGGGAACCTACGAGCAGTACTTC | CASSFDRGTYEQYF
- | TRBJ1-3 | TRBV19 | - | TGTGCCAGTAGTATTGGGGGGACGGTCGGAAACACCATATATTTT | CASSIGGTVGNTIYF